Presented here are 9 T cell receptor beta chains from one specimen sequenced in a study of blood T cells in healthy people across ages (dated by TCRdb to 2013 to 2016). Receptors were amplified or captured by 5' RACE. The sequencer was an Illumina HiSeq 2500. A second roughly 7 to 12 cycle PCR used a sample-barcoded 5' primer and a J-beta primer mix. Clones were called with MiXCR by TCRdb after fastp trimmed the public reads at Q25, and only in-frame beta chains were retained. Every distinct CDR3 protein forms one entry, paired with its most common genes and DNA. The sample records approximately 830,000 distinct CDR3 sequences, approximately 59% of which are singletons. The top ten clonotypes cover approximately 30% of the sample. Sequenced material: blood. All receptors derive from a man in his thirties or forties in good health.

CDR3 nucleotides: TGCAGTGCTCCTCCACCCGACAGGCTAGATACGCAGTATTTT. This encodes CSAPPPDRLDTQYF. This chain uses TRBV20-1 with TRBJ2-3; a weak D match, TRBD1 (6 bases). CDR3 length: 14 residues. V lost 5 bases and J 5 bases, leaving 17 bases between the germline ends. Germline CDR1 reads DFQATT; CDR2 reads SNEGSKA (reference sequence).

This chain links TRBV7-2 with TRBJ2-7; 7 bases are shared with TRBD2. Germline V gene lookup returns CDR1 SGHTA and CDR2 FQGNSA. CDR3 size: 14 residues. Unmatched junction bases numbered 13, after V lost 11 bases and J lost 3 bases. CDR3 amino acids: CAGGLGEGFYEQYF. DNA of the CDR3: TGTGCCGGCGGACTAGGTGAGGGATTCTACGAGCAGTACTTC.

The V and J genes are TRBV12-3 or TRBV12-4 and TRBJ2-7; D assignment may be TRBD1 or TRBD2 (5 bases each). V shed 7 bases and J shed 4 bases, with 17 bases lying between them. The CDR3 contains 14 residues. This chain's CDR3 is CASNKPGRLYEQYF. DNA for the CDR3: TGTGCCAGCAATAAGCCGGGACGCCTATACGAGCAGTACTTC.

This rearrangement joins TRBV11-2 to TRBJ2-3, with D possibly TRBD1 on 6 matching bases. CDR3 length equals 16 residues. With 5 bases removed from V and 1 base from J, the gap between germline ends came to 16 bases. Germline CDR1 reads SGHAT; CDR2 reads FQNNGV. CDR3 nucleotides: TGTGCCAGCAGCCAATATGCAGGGGCTGGCACAGATACGCAGTATTTT. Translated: CASSQYAGAGTDTQYF.

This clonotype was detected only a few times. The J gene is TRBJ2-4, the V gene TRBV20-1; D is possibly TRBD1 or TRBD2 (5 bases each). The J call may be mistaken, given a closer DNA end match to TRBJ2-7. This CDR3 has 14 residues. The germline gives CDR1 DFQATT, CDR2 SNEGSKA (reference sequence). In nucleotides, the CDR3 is TGCAGTGCCTCGGGACCCCGAGGGACCTACGAGCAGTACTTC. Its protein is CSASGPRGTYEQYF.

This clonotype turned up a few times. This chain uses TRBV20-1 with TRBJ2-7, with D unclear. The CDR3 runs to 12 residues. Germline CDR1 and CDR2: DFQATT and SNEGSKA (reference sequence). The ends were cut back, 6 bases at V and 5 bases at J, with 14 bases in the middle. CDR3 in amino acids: CSAQSARDEQYF. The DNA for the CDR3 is TGCAGTGCCCAGAGCGCACGGGACGAGCAGTACTTC.

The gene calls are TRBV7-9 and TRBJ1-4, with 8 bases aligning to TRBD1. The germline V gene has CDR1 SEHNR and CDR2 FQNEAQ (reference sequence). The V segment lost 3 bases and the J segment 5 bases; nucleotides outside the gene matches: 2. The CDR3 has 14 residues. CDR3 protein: CASSFWDRNEKLFF. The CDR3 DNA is TGTGCCAGCAGCTTCTGGGACAGGAATGAAAAACTGTTTTTT. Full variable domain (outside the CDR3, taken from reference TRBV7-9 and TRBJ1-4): DTGVSQNPRHKITKRGQNVTFRCDPISEHNRLYWYRQTLGQGPEFLTYFQNEAQLEKSRLLSDRFSAERPKGSFSTLEIQRTEQGDSAMYLCASSFWDRNEKLFFGSGTQLSVL.

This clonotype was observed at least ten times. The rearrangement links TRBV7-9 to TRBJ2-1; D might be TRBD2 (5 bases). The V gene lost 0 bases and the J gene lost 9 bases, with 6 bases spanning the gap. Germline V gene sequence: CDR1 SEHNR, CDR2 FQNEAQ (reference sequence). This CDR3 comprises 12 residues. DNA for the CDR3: TGTGCCAGCAGCTTAGCCGGGGTTGAGCAGTTCTTC. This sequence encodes CASSLAGVEQFF.

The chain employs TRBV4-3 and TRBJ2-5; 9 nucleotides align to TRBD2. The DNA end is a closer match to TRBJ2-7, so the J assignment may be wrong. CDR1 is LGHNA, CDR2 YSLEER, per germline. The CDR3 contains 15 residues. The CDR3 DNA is TGCGCCAGCAGCCACTTAGCGGGGGAGAGCTACGAGCAGTACTTC. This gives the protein CASSHLAGESYEQYF.